This T cell receptor (beta chain) was recovered during a study of blood T cell repertoires in COVID-19. Study details: There were acute and convalescent COVID-19 samples, and they came from the United States, Italy and Spain. From T cells, B-cell-depleted T cells, or PBMCs came the material, which was cDNA or gDNA.

The V end was cut by 1 base, the J end by 2 bases, with 12 bases between. The germline gives CDR1 MGHRA, CDR2 YSYEKL. The CDR3 is 15 residues long. Per the study methods: Reference gene primers were amplified, and this amplification served to estimate nucleated cell counts. Assay: immunoSEQ multiplex PCR; the TCRdb copy retains only in-frame clones and omits some. V and J calls and clone size come straight from that table; D and trimming were deduced from the DNA. This table has some 89,000 clones, roughly 72% appearing once. This TCR was recovered from a man between 65 and 85 years old with acute or convalescent COVID-19. Source material: peripheral blood. This rearrangement joins TRBV4-1 to TRBJ2-7; D unclear. The CDR3 nucleotides are TGCGCCAGCAGCCAAGTATCAAGACGGGCCTACGAGCAGTACTTC. It is translated as CASSQVSRRAYEQYF.